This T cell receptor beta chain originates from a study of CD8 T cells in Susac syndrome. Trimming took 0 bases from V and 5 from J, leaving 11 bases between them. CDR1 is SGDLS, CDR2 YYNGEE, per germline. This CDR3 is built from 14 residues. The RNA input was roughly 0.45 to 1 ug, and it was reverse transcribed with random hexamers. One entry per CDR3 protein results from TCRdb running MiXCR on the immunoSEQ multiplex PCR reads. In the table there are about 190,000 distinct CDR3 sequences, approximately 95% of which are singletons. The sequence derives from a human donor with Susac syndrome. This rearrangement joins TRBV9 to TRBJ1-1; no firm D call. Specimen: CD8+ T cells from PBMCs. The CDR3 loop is CASSVDFAWTEAFF. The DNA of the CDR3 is TGTGCCAGCAGCGTAGATTTTGCGTGGACTGAAGCTTTCTTT.